What follows is one T cell receptor (beta chain) and its context. Its specificity is not known. Sorted-subset replicate PCR reactions contained around 220 ng DNA, corresponding to around 30,000 T cell genomes. Clones were sequenced by immunoSEQ multiplex PCR, and TCRdb holds only the in-frame ones, with some missing. The profile shows approximately 320,000 clones, around nine tenths of them singletons. This sample stems from a study of shared clonotypes between healthy human individuals. Caucasian adults residing in Nashville, Tennessee made up all the donors. In CD8 memory, CD45RO+ cells were put together with CCR7-negative CD45RA+ TemRA cells. General observations from the study: Memory subsets generally showed smaller estimated richness than naive subsets did.

The sequence came from a man between 18 and 35 years old in good health. Material: memory CD8+ T cells sorted from blood. Subset specified: CD45RO+ cells pooled with CCR7-negative TemRA cells.

Here the CDR3 reads CASSVDGSIGLAGFTDTQYF. DNA for the CDR3: TGTGCCAGCAGCGTAGATGGTTCGATTGGACTAGCGGGATTCACAGATACGCAGTATTTT. The rearrangement uses TRBV9 and TRBJ2-3, with 12 positions matching TRBD2. Trimming at V came to 0 bases and at J to 2 bases, leaving 13 bases not matched to a gene. The CDR3 totals 20 residues. Germline-derived CDR1 and CDR2 are SGDLS and YYNGEE.